This T cell receptor (beta chain) was sequenced during a study of blood T cells in healthy people across ages (dated by TCRdb to between 2015 and 2016). About the full investigation: In model experiments, template switching captured roughly one uniquely barcoded TCR beta cDNA molecule for every two T cells. To track age-related changes in TCR beta repertoire diversity, the study relied on deep sequencing normalized with unique cDNA molecular identifiers. The study analyzed two additional independent replicas of 1 million unique cDNA reads from the same blood draw for two donors, one aged 18 to 30 and one aged 80 or older. To avoid experimental bias, donors of different ages were spread randomly across the sequencing lanes. Four age groups were formed from the donors: young (average about 16 years), middle-aged (more than 35), aged (about 68) and long-lived (more than 75).

The library was produced with 5' RACE. Sequencing instrument: Illumina HiSeq 2500. A second PCR of about 7 to 12 cycles was performed with a sample-barcoded 5' primer and a J-beta primer mix. A unique molecular identifier was introduced onto each TCR beta cDNA molecule by a template-switch 5' adaptor carrying 12 random nucleotides. At least 2.5 million CDR3-containing paired-end reads were obtained from each sample. All of the RNA was converted into first-strand cDNA using the Mint cDNA synthesis kit, with a TRBC-specific oligonucleotide serving as the primer. Following uracil-DNA glycosylase treatment, a first 18-cycle PCR with universal primers M1SS and BC2_uni_R was performed on all cDNA. In the source study's methods: Each sample was normalized by randomly selecting 1 million high-quality reads, each carrying a distinct molecular identifier. Instead of being binned into consensus sequences, reads that shared molecular identifiers were thrown out. MiTCR, run with a Q25 quality threshold and the strictest error-elimination algorithm, handled CDR3 identification, clonotype clustering and error correction. Lower-bound total TCR beta diversity was estimated with a nonparametric unseen species model using Euler transformation. TCRdb ran its own pipeline on the public reads, namely fastp trimming at Q25 and MiXCR clone calling, and kept in-frame beta chains. A single entry per CDR3 protein holds the most common genes and DNA from its merged rows. In this record, the V and J calls reflect TCRdb's handling and not the investigators' own analysis. A total of approximately 600,000 distinct CDR3 sequences appear in this sample, about 53% of them only once. Over 35% of the sample rests with the top ten.

CDR1 DFQATT and CDR2 SNEGSKA were looked up in the germline V gene (reference sequence). From the cysteine through the phenylalanine, the CDR3 covers 17 amino acids. The sequence is cut down to CDR3 DNA, 51 bases in frame from base 1. V sheds 5 bases and J sheds 2 bases, leaving 24 bases between their ends. General study outcomes and caveats: Because donor CMV infection status was unknown, age-related changes in expanded clonotypes were potentially confounded. A strong correlation was found between observed TCR beta diversity and the percentage of naive T cells measured by flow cytometry. Compared with the aged group, more naive CD4+ T cells, fewer expanded clones and increased TCR diversity were shown by the long-lived group, suggesting age selection. As age increased, observed TCR beta diversity per million T cells dropped in a roughly linear way, and a significant reduction was already evident by age approximately 40. Since profiling was done on bulk unsorted PBMCs, naive and antigen-experienced compartments could not be conclusively compared. Estimates of total diversity based on one million sequenced T cells were considered lower bounds and underestimates.

Systemically healthy Caucasian individuals from Russia, some 38 in total and aged about 6 to 90 years, were included as donors. Around 10 milliliters of peripheral blood were collected from each donor into EDTA-treated Vacutainer tubes. Ficoll-Paque density-gradient centrifugation was used to isolate PBMCs, with at least 7 million obtained per sample. Total RNA was extracted from PBMCs with Trizol reagent, with at least 6 micrograms obtained per sample. Naive CD45RAhigh/CD27high T cell percentages were measured by flow cytometry on a PBMC aliquot from every donor. In this sample, this clonotype turned up a few times. The antigen it recognizes is unknown. Per-base quality was not reported, and no clone a single base away is much larger than it.

The chain uses TRBV20-1 and TRBJ2-5, with TRBD2 perhaps the D gene, on 8 matching bases. This clonotype was obtained from a man between 60 and 75 years old in good health. The sample taken for sequencing was blood. This receptor has the CDR3 CSAGAGLAGQIQETQYF. The sequenced DNA is TGCAGTGCTGGGGCCGGTTTAGCGGGACAGATTCAAGAGACCCAGTACTTC.